Listed below are T cell receptor beta chains from one sample, sequenced in a study of cytomegalovirus exposure and HLA in healthy donors. Repertoires were generated with immunoSEQ multiplex PCR, while TCRdb's copy carries only in-frame clones and drops some. The sample holds under 150,000 clones, approximately 87% seen once. Source material: PBMCs. These receptors originate from a woman in her 30s in good health and CMV-seronegative. Both conserved end residues are part of each CDR3. Fields, in order: V gene, D gene, J gene, clone size, CDR3 DNA, CDR3 protein. The D gene is left open where the match is weak. A row's size may be missing; if present it is once, few, many or a size class.

TRBV2	TRBD2	TRBJ2-7	NA	TGTGCCAGCAGTTACTCTAGCGGCTCCTACGAGCAGTACTTC	CASSYSSGSYEQYF
TRBV19	TRBD2	TRBJ2-3	once	TGTGCCAGTAGTATCGGATTAGCGGGAGCGGATACGCAGTATTTT	CASSIGLAGADTQYF
TRBV6-5	NA	TRBJ1-5	NA	TGTGCCAGCAGTCCACAGGGAGGCAATCAGCCCCAGCATTTT	CASSPQGGNQPQHF
TRBV6-6	TRBD1	TRBJ1-4	few	TGTGCCAGCAGCCACGACAGGGCCGGAAATGAAAAACTGTTTTTT	CASSHDRAGNEKLFF
TRBV27	TRBD2	TRBJ2-7	NA	TGTGCCAGCAGTTTACGGCGGGGGGGCTACGAGCAGTACTTC	CASSLRRGGYEQYF
TRBV5-4	TRBD2	TRBJ2-7	NA	TGTGCCAGCAGTCGGGCCGGCGGGAGGGCCGGTATATTACAGTACTTC	CASSRAGGRAGILQYF
TRBV7-7	TRBD2	TRBJ2-3	NA	TGTGCTAGCAGCTTAGAGGCGACTTTGGGAGGGAAATTTGGGGGCACAGATACGCAGTATTTT	CASSLEATLGGKFGGTDTQYF
TRBV28	NA	TRBJ1-4	NA	TGTGCCAGCAGTTTCGGAGGGGCGAGTGAAAAACTGTTTTTT	CASSFGGASEKLFF
TRBV7-2	NA	TRBJ1-5	NA	TGTGCCAGCAGCCCACGGGACAACCGACTGAATCAGCCCCAGCATTTT	CASSPRDNRLNQPQHF
TRBV2	NA	TRBJ1-3	NA	TGTGCCAGCAGTGAGGGCGAGTGGGGAAACACCATATATTTT	CASSEGEWGNTIYF
TRBV19	NA	TRBJ1-4	NA	TGTGCCAGTAGTATAGGTCGGGGTGAAAAACTGTTTTTT	CASSIGRGEKLFF
TRBV19	NA	TRBJ2-7	NA	TGTGCCAGTAGTATAGCGGCGGGACGGGCCTACGAGCAGTACTTC	CASSIAAGRAYEQYF
TRBV7-2	TRBD1	TRBJ2-4	NA	TGTGCCAGCAGCTTAGGAGGCGCCGGACAGGGAAACATTCAGTACTTC	CASSLGGAGQGNIQYF
TRBV7-9	NA	TRBJ2-7	NA	TGTGCCAGCAGCTCCCTGGGGGCAATCTACGAGCAGTACTTC	CASSSLGAIYEQYF
TRBV19	TRBD1	TRBJ2-7	NA	TGTGCCAGTAGTATCCGAGGGGGCACCTACGAGCAGTACTTC	CASSIRGGTYEQYF
TRBV2	TRBD1	TRBJ1-4	NA	TGTGCCACCCTACCAGTGGGCACAGGGGCGGGTGAAAAACTGTTTTTT	CATLPVGTGAGEKLFF
TRBV27	NA	TRBJ2-7	NA	TGTGCCAGCAGTTTAGTGGGGGCAACCTACGAGCAGTACTTC	CASSLVGATYEQYF
TRBV7-3	NA	TRBJ2-7	NA	TGTGCCAGCAGCTTAATCACAGGGTCCTACGAGCAGTACTTC	CASSLITGSYEQYF
TRBV5-1	NA	TRBJ1-2	NA	TGCGCCAGCAGCTTGAATCAGGTTAACTATGGCTACACCTTC	CASSLNQVNYGYTF
TRBV28	NA	TRBJ1-5	NA	TGTGCCAGCAGCTCTCATCAGCCCCAGCATTTT	CASSSHQPQHF
TRBV7-2	NA	TRBJ2-2	NA	TGTGCCAGCAGCTCAGGGCGGACCGGGGAGCTGTTTTTT	CASSSGRTGELFF
TRBV6-1	TRBD2	TRBJ2-1	NA	TGTGCCAGCAGTGAAACGGGAGGGAGCTCCTACAATGAGCAGTTCTTC	CASSETGGSSYNEQFF
TRBV11-1	TRBD1	TRBJ2-2	NA	TGTGCCAGCAGCCAAGGGACAGGGATCACCGGGGAGCTGTTTTTT	CASSQGTGITGELFF
TRBV30	TRBD1	TRBJ1-2	NA	TGTGCCTGGAGTGGACAGGGGGCACATGGCTACACCTTC	CAWSGQGAHGYTF
TRBV5-6	NA	TRBJ2-4	NA	TGTGCCAGCCACCTCCGGAGGGTAGCCAAAAACATTCAGTACTTC	CASHLRRVAKNIQYF
TRBV18	NA	TRBJ2-5	NA	TGTGCCAGCTCACCATATGCGGTGGAGACCCAGTACTTC	CASSPYAVETQYF
TRBV10-3	NA	TRBJ1-3	NA	TGTGCCATCAGTGGGCAGGGTGGAAACACCATATATTTT	CAISGQGGNTIYF
TRBV4-2	NA	TRBJ1-2	NA	TGTGCCAGCAGCCAAGAGCGGGCAGGGGCCTATGGCTACACCTTC	CASSQERAGAYGYTF